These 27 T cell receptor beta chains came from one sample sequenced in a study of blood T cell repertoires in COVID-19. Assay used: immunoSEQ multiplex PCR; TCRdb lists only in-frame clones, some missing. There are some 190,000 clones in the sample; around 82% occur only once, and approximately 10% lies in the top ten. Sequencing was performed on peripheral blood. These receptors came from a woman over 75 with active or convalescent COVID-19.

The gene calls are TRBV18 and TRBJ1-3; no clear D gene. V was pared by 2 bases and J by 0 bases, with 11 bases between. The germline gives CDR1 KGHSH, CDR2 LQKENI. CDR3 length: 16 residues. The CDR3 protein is CASSPSRDISGNTIYF. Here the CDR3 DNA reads TGTGCCAGCTCACCATCCCGAGACATCTCTGGAAACACCATATATTTT.

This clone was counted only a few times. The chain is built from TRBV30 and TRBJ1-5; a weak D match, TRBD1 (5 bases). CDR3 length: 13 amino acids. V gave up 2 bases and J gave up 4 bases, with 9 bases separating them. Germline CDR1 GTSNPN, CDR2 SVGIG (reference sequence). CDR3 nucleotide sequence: TGTGCCTGGAGTTGGGGGGGGAATCAGCCCCAGCATTTT. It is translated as CAWSWGGNQPQHF.

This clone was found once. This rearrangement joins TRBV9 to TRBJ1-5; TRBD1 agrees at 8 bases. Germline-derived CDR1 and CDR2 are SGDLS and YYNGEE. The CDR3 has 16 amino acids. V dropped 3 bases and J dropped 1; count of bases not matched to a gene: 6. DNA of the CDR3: TGTGCCAGCAGCGAGGGGACAGGAGCGAGCAATCAGCCCCAGCATTTT. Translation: CASSEGTGASNQPQHF.

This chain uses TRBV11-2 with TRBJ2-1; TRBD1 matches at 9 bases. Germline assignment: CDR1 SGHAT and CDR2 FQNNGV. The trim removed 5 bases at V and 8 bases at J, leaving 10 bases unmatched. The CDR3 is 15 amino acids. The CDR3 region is CASSGRQGVIHEQFF. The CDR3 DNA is TGTGCCAGCAGCGGACGACAGGGGGTCATCCATGAGCAGTTCTTC.

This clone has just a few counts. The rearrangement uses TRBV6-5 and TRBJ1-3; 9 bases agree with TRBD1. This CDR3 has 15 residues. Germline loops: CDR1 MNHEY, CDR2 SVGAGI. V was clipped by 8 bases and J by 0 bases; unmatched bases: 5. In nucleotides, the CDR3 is TGTGCCAGCGTTAAGACAGGGGGCTCTGGAAACACCATATATTTT. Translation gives CASVKTGGSGNTIYF.

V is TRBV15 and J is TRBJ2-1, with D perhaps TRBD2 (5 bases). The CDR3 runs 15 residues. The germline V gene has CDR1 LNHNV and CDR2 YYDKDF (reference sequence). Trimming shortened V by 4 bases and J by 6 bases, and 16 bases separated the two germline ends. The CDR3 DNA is TGTGCCACCAGCATGCGAGGGAGTTGGGGCAATGAGCAGTTCTTC. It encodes CATSMRGSWGNEQFF.

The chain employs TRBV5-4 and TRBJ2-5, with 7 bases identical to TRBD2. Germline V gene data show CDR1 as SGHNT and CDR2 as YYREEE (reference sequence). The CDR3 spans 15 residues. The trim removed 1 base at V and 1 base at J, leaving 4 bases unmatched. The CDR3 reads CASSLWRGSQETQYF. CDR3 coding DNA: TGTGCCAGCAGCTTGTGGCGGGGGAGCCAAGAGACCCAGTACTTC. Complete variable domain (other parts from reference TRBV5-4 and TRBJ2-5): ETGVTQSPTHLIKTRGQQVTLRCSSQSGHNTVSWYQQALGQGPQFIFQYYREEENGRGNFPPRFSGLQFPNYSSELNVNALELDDSALYLCASSLWRGSQETQYFGPGTRLLVL.

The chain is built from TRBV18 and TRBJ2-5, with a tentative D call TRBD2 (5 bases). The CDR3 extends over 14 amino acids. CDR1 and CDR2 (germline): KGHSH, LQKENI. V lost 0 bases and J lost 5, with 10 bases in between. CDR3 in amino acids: CASSPPSVGETQYF. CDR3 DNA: TGTGCCAGCTCACCACCTAGCGTAGGGGAGACCCAGTACTTC.

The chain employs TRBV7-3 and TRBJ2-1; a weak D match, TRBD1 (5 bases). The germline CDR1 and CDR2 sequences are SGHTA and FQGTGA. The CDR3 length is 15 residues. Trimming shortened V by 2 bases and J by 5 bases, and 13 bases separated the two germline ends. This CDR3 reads CASSLQGFRDNEQFF. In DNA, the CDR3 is TGTGCCAGCAGCTTACAGGGCTTTAGGGACAATGAGCAGTTCTTC.

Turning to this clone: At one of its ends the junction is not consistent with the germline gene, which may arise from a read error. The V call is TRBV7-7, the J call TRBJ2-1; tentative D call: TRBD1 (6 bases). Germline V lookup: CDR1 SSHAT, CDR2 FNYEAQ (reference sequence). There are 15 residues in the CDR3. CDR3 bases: TGTGCTAGCAGCCCCGGCCAGGGGCGGAACAATGAGCAGTTCTTC. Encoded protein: CASSPGQGRNNEQFF.

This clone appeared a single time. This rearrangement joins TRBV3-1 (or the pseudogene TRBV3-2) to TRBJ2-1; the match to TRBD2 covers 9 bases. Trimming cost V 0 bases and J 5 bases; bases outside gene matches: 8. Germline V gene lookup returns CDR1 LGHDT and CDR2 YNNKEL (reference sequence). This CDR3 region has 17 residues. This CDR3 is CASSQELGSGSDNEQFF. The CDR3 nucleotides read TGTGCCAGCAGCCAAGAGTTAGGTAGCGGGAGTGACAATGAGCAGTTCTTC.

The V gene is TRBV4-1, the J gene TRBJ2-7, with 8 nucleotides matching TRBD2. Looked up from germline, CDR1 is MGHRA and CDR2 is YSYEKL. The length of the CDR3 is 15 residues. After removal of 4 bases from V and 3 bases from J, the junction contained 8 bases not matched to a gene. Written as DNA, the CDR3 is TGCGCCAGCAGCCTAAGGACCGGGAGGGACTACGAGCAGTACTTC. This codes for CASSLRTGRDYEQYF.

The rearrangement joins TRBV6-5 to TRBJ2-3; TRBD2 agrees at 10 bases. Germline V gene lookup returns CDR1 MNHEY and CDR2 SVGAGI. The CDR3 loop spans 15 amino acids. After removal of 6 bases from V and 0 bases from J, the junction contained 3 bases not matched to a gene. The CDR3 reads CASSWTSGSTDTQYF. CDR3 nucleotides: TGTGCCAGCAGCTGGACTAGCGGAAGCACAGATACGCAGTATTTT.

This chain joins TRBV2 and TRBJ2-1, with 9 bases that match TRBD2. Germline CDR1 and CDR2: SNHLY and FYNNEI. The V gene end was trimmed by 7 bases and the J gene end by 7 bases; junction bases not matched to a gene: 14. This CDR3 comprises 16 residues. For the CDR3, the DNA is TGTGCCAGCACCTCTGGGGCGGGAGGGCCGGGGAATGAGCAGTTCTTC. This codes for CASTSGAGGPGNEQFF. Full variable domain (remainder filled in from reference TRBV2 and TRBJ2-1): EPEVTQTPSHQVTQMGQEVILRCVPISNHLYFYWYRQILGQKVEFLVSFYNNEISEKSEIFDDQFSVERPDGSNFTLKIRSTKLEDSAMYFCASTSGAGGPGNEQFFGPGTRLTVL.

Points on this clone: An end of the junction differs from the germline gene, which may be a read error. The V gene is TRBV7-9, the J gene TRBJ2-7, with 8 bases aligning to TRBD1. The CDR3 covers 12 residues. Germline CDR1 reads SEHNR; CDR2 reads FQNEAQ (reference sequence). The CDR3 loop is CASSRDGTGKDF. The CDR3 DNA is TGTGCCAGCAGTCGCGACGGGACAGGAAAGGACTTC.

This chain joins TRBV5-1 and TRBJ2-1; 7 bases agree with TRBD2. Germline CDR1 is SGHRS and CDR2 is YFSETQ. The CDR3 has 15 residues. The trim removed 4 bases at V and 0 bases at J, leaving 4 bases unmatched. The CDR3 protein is CASSPSGISYNEQFF. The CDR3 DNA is TGCGCCAGCAGCCCGAGCGGGATCTCCTACAATGAGCAGTTCTTC.

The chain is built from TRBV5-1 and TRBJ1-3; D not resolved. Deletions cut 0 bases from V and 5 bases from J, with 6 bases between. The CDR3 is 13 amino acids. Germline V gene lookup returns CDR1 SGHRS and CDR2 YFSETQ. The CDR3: CASSLDNRNTIYF. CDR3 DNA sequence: TGCGCCAGCAGCTTGGACAACCGAAACACCATATATTTT.

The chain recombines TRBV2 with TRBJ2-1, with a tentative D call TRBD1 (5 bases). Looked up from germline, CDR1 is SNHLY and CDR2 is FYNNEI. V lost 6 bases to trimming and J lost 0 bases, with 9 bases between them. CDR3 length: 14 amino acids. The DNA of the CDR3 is TGTGCCAGCAGACCTAGGGGCTCCTACAATGAGCAGTTCTTC. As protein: CASRPRGSYNEQFF.

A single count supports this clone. The CDR3 loop is CASSLESGVGQPQHF. The CDR3, as DNA: TGTGCCAGCAGCTTAGAATCAGGTGTTGGTCAGCCCCAGCATTTT. V usage is TRBV11-2 and J usage is TRBJ1-5, with D hard to call. Trimming cost V 0 bases and J 6 bases, with 12 bases left between them. The CDR3 has 15 residues. Germline values: CDR1 SGHAT, CDR2 FQNNGV.

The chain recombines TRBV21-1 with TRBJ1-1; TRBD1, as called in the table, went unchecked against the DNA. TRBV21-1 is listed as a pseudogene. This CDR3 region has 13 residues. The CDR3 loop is CATFGAGCTEAFF. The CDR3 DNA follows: TGTGCCACGTTTGGGGCAGGGTGCACTGAAGCTTTCTTT.

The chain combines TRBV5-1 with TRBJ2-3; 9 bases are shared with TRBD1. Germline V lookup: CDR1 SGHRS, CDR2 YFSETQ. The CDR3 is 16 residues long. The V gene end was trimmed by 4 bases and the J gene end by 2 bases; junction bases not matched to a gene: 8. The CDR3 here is CASSGYRDRDTDTQYF. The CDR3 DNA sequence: TGCGCCAGCAGCGGATACCGGGACAGGGACACAGATACGCAGTATTTT.

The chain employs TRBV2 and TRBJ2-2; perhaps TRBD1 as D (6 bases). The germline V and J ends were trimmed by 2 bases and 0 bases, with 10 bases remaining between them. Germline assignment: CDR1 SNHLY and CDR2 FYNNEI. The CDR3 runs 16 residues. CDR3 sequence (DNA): TGTGCCAGCAGTGAACAGGGGACATCGAACACCGGGGAGCTGTTTTTT. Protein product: CASSEQGTSNTGELFF.

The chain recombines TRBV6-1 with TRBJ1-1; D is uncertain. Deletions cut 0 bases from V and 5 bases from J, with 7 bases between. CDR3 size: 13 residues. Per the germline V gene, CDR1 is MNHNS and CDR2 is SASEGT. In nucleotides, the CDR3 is TGTGCCAGCAGTGAAGCGCGACTAACTGAAGCTTTCTTT. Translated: CASSEARLTEAFF.

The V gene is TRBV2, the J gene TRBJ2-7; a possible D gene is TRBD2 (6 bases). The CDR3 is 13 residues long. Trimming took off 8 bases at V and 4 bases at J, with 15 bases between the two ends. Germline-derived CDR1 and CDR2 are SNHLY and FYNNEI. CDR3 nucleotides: TGTGCCAGCCATCAGGACTACCATTACGAGCAGTACTTC. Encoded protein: CASHQDYHYEQYF. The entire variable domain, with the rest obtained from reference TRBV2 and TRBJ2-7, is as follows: EPEVTQTPSHQVTQMGQEVILRCVPISNHLYFYWYRQILGQKVEFLVSFYNNEISEKSEIFDDQFSVERPDGSNFTLKIRSTKLEDSAMYFCASHQDYHYEQYFGPGTRLTVT.

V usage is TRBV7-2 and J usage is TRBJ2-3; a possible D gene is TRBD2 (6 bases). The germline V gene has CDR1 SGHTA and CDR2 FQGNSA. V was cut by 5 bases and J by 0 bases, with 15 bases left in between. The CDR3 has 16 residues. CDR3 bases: TGTGCCAGCAGCCGCGGGACCTACCTTAGCACAGATACGCAGTATTTT. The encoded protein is CASSRGTYLSTDTQYF.

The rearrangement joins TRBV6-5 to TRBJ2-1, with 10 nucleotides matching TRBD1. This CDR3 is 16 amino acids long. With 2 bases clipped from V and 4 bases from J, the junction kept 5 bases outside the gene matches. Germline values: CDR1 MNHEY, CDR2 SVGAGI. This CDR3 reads CASSYGTGARYNEQFF. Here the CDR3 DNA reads TGTGCCAGCAGTTACGGGACAGGGGCGCGGTACAATGAGCAGTTCTTC.

The CDR3 loop reads CASSGTDNEQFF. In nucleotides, the CDR3 is TGTGCCAGCAGCGGGACAGACAATGAGCAGTTCTTC. The chain employs TRBV12-3 or TRBV12-4 and TRBJ2-1; 7 bases fit TRBD1. The V and J ends lost 6 bases and 5 bases, in that order; junction bases with no gene match: 1. The CDR3 is 12 residues long.